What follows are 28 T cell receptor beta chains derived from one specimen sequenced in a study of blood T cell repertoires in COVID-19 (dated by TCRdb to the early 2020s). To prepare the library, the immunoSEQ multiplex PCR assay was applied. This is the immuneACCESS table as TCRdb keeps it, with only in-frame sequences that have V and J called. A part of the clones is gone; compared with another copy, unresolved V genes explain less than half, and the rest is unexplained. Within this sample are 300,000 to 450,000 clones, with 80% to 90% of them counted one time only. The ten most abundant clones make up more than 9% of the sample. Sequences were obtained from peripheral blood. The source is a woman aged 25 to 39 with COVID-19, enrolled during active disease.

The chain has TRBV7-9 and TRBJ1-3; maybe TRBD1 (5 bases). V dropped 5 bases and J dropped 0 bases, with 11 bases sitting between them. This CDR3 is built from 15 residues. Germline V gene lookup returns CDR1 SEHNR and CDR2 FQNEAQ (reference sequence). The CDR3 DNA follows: TGTGCCAGCAGCGGAGGGACCGCCTCTGGAAACACCATATATTTT. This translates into CASSGGTASGNTIYF.

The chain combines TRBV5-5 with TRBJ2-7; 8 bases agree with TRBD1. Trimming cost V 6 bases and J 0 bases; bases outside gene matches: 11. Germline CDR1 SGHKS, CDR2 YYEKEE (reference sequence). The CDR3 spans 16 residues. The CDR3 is CASKRSGTGGSYEQYF. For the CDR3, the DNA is TGTGCCAGCAAAAGGTCCGGGACAGGCGGCTCCTACGAGCAGTACTTC.

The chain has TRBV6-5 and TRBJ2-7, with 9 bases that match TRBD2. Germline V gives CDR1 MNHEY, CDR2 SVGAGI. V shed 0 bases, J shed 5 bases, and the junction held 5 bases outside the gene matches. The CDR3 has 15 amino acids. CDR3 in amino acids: CASSYSRVAGDEQYF. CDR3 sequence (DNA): TGTGCCAGCAGTTACTCCCGCGTAGCGGGAGACGAGCAGTACTTC.

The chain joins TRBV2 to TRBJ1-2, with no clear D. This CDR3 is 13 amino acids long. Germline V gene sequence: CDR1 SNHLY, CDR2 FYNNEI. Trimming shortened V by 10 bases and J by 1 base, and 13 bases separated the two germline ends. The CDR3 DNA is TGTGCCATTCAGACACCTCTTAACTATGGCTACACCTTC. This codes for CAIQTPLNYGYTF.

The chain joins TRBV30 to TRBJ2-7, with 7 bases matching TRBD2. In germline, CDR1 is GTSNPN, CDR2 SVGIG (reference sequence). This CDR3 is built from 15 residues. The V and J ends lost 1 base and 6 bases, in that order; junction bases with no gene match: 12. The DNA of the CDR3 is TGTGCCTGGAGTGGGCTACGTGGGAGGGCCGGCGAGCAGTACTTC. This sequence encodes CAWSGLRGRAGEQYF.

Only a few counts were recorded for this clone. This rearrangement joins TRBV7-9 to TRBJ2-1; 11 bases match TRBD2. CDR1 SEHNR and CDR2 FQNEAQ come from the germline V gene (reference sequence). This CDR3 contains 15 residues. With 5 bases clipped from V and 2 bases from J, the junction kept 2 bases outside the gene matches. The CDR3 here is CASSLLAGAYNEQFF. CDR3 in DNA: TGTGCCAGCAGCCTACTAGCGGGAGCCTACAATGAGCAGTTCTTC.

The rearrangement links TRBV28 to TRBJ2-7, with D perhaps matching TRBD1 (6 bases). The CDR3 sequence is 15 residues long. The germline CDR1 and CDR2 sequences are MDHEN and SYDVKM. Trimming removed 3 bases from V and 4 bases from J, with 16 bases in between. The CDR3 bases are TGTGCCAGCAGTTTCAGGGACATCGTGGTGTACGAGCAGTACTTC. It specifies CASSFRDIVVYEQYF.

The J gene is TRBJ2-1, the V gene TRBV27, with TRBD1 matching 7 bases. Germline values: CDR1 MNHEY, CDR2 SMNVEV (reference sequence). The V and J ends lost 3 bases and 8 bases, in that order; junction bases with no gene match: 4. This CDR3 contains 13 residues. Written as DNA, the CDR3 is TGTGCCAGCAGTTTCAGCAGGGGGTATGAGCAGTTCTTC. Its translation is CASSFSRGYEQFF.

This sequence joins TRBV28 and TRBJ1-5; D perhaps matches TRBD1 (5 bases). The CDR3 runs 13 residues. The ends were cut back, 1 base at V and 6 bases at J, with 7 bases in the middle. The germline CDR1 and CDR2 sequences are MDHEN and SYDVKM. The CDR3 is CASSLLGLQPQHF. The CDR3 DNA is TGTGCCAGCAGTTTATTGGGGCTTCAGCCCCAGCATTTT. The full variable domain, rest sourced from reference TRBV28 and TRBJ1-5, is DVKVTQSSRYLVKRTGEKVFLECVQDMDHENMFWYRQDPGLGLRLIYFSYDVKMKEKGDIPEGYSVSREKKERFSLILESASTNQTSMYLCASSLLGLQPQHFGDGTRLSIL.

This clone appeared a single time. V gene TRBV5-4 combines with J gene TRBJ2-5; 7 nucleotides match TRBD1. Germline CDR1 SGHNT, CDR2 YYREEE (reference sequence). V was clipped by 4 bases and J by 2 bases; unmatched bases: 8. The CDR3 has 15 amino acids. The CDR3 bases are TGTGCCAGCAGCCCCCCCGGACAGGCACAAGAGACCCAGTACTTC. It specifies CASSPPGQAQETQYF.

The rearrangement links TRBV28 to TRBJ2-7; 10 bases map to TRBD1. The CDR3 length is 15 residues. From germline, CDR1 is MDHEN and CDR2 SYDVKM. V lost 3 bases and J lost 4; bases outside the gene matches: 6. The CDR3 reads CASSLQGQGLYEQYF. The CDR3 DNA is TGTGCCAGCAGTTTGCAGGGACAGGGGTTATACGAGCAGTACTTC.

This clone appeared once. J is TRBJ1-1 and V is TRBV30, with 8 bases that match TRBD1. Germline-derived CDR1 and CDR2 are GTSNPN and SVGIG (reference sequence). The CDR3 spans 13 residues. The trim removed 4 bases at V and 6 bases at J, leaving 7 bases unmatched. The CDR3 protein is CAWTSGQGAEAFF. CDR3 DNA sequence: TGTGCCTGGACCTCCGGACAGGGTGCTGAAGCTTTCTTT. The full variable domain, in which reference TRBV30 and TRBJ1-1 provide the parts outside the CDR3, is SQTIHQWPATLVQPVGSPLSLECTVEGTSNPNLYWYRQAAGRGLQLLFYSVGIGQISSEVPQNLSASRPQDRQFILSSKKLLLSDSGFYLCAWTSGQGAEAFFGQGTRLTVV.

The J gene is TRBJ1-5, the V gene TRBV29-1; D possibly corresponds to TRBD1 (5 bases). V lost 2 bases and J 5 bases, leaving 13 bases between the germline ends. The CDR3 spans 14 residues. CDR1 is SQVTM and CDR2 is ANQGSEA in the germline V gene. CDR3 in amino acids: CSVETGALDQPQHF. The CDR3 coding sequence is TGCAGCGTTGAAACAGGAGCGCTCGATCAGCCCCAGCATTTT.

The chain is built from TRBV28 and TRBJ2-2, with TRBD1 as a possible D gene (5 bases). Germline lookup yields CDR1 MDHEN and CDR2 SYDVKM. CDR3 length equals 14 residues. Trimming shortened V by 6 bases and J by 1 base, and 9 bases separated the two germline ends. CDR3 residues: CASSPGLNTGELFF. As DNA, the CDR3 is TGTGCCAGCAGCCCAGGGTTGAACACCGGGGAGCTGTTTTTT.

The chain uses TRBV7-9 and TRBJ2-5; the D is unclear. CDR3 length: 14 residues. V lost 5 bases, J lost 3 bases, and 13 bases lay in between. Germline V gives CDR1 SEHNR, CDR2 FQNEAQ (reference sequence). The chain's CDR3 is CASSPGPPEETQYF. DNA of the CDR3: TGTGCCAGCAGCCCGGGTCCACCTGAAGAGACCCAGTACTTC.

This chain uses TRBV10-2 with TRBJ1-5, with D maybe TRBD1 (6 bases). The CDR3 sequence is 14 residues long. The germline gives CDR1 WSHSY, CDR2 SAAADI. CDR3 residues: CPGRETGLNQPQHF. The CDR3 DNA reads TGCCCGGGGAGGGAGACAGGCCTCAATCAGCCCCAGCATTTT.

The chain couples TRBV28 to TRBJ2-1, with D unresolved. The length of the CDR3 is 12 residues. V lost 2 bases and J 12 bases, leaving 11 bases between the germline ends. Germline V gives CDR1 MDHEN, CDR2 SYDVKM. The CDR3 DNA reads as TGTGCCAGCAGTTTAAGCCCTAGAGGGCAGTTCTTC. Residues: CASSLSPRGQFF.

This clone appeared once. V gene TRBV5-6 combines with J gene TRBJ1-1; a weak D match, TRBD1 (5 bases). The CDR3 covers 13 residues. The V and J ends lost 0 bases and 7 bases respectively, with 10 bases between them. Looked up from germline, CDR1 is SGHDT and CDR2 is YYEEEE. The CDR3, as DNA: TGTGCCAGCAGCTTGGGGAGGGACCGTGAAGCTTTCTTT. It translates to CASSLGRDREAFF. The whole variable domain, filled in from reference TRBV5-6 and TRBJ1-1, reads DAGVTQSPTHLIKTRGQQVTLRCSPKSGHDTVSWYQQALGQGPQFIFQYYEEEERQRGNFPDRFSGHQFPNYSSELNVNALLLGDSALYLCASSLGRDREAFFGQGTRLTVV.

This chain's CDR3 is CATSGGGASTDTQYF. In DNA form, the CDR3 reads TGTGCCACCAGCGGCGGCGGGGCTAGCACAGATACGCAGTATTTT. The chain uses TRBV15 and TRBJ2-3; D is perhaps TRBD2 (6 bases). Trimming removed 5 bases at V and 0 bases at J, with 12 bases between. The CDR3 contains 15 residues. CDR1 LNHNV and CDR2 YYDKDF come from the germline V gene (reference sequence).

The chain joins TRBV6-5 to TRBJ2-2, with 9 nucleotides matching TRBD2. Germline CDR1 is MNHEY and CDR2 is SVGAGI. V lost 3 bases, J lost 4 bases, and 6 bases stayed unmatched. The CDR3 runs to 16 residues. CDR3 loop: CASSYQAGGSTGELFF. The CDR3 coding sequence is TGTGCCAGCAGTTATCAGGCGGGAGGGTCCACCGGGGAGCTGTTTTTT.

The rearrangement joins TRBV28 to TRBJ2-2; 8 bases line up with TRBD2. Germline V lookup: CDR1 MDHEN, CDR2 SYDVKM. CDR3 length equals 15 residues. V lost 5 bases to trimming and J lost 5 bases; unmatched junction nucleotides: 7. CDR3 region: CASSAVVAGTGELFF. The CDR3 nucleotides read TGTGCCAGCAGTGCCGTGGTAGCGGGGACCGGGGAGCTGTTTTTT.

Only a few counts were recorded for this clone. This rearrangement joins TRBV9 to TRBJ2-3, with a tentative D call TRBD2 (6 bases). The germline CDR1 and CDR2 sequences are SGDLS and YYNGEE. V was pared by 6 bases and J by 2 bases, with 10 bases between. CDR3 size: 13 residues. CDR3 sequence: CASNREHTDTQYF. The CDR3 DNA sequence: TGTGCCAGCAACCGGGAGCACACAGATACGCAGTATTTT. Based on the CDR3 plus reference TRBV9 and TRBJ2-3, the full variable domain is DSGVTQTPKHLITATGQRVTLRCSPRSGDLSVYWYQQSLDQGLQFLIQYYNGEERAKGNILERFSAQQFPDLHSELNLSSLELGDSALYFCASNREHTDTQYFGPGTRLTVL.

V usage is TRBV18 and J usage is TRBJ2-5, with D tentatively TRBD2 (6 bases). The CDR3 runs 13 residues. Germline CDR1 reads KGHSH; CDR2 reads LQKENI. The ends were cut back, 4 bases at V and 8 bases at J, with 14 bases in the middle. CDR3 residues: CASSRGLGETQYF. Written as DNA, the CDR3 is TGTGCCAGCTCACGGGGACTGGGAGAAACCCAGTACTTC.

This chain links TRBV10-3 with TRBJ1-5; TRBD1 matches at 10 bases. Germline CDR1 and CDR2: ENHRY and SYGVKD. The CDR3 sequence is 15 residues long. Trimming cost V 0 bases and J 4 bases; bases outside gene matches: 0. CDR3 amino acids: CAISESGQGNQPQHF. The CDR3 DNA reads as TGTGCCATCAGTGAGTCGGGACAGGGGAATCAGCCCCAGCATTTT.

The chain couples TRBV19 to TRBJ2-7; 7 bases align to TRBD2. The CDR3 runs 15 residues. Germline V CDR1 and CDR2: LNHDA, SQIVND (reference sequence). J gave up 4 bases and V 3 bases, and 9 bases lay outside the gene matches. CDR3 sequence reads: CASSIGAGTVYEQYF. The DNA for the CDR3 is TGTGCCAGTAGTATTGGAGCGGGGACTGTGTACGAGCAGTACTTC.

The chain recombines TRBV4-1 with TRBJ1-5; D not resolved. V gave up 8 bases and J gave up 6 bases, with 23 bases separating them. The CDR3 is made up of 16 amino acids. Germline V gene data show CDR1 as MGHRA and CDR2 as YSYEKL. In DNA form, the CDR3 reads TGCGCCAGCGCACAGCACGCGGAGGCGGGTCCTCAGCCCCAGCATTTT. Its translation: CASAQHAEAGPQPQHF.

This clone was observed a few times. The CDR3 reads CASSLARPGDGYTF. The CDR3 nucleotides are TGTGCCAGCAGCTTAGCGCGTCCAGGGGATGGCTACACCTTC. The chain joins TRBV7-9 to TRBJ1-2; D perhaps matches TRBD1 (6 bases). This CDR3 spans 14 amino acids. CDR1 and CDR2 from the germline V gene are SEHNR and FQNEAQ (reference sequence). V was clipped by 0 bases and J by 6 bases, with 11 bases between them.

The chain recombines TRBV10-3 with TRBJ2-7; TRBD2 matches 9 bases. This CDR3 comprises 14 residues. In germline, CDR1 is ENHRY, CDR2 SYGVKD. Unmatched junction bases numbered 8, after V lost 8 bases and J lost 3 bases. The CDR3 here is CAIRGGAGGYEQYF. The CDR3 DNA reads TGTGCCATCCGCGGGGGAGCGGGGGGCTACGAGCAGTACTTC.